This TCR beta chain was retrieved from a study of identical twins. Study results and caveats: Modelling underestimated the level of out-of-frame TCR alpha sharing observed in monozygotic twins. Beta out-of-frame sequences showed weaker excess sharing between twins.

TCRdb re-derived calls from the 5' RACE reads in MiXCR, one entry per CDR3 protein. The sample records 1.5 million to 2 million distinct CDR3 sequences, under 35% being singletons. CDR1 and CDR2 from the germline V gene are MDHEN and SYDVKM. CDR3 size: 16 residues. V dropped 2 bases and J dropped 3 bases, with 16 bases sitting between them. In regard to this clonotype: Its antigen is not identified.

This rearrangement joins TRBV28 to TRBJ1-1; D uncertain. The sample taken for sequencing was cord blood. The TCR originated in a newborn girl in good health. Here the CDR3 reads CASSLPNVKAYTEAFF. In nucleotides, the CDR3 is TGTGCCAGCAGTTTACCCAACGTGAAGGCTTACACTGAAGCTTTCTTT. The complete variable domain, with remaining parts taken from reference TRBV28 and TRBJ1-1, reads DVKVTQSSRYLVKRTGEKVFLECVQDMDHENMFWYRQDPGLGLRLIYFSYDVKMKEKGDIPEGYSVSREKKERFSLILESASTNQTSMYLCASSLPNVKAYTEAFFGQGTRLTVV.